Reported below is one T cell receptor (beta chain). Trimming stripped 7 bases from V and 7 bases from J, with 13 bases between. This CDR3 has 12 amino acids. CDR1 is MDHEN and CDR2 is SYDVKM in the germline V gene. These data come from a study of blood T cell repertoires in COVID-19. Whole-study context: Material from acute and convalescent COVID-19 was sourced from the United States, Italy and Spain. PBMCs, B-cell-depleted T cells, or T cells provided the cDNA or gDNA that made up the material.

As originally analysed: For nucleated cells, counts were estimated from reference gene primer amplification. TCRdb's table, derived via immunoSEQ multiplex PCR, lists solely in-frame clones and lacks some. V and J calls and clone size are as listed in that table; D and trimming were resolved from the DNA. The sample has roughly 66,000 clones; about 89% are singletons. This chain links TRBV28 with TRBJ1-1; D might be TRBD1 (5 bases). This receptor was taken from a human donor in a cohort sampled during active COVID-19. The sequenced material came from peripheral blood. This CDR3 reads CASNLLQGEAFF. CDR3 sequence (DNA): TGTGCCAGCAACCTATTGCAGGGTGAAGCTTTCTTT.